This T cell receptor (beta chain) was obtained from a study of cytomegalovirus exposure and HLA in healthy donors. Study-level results: Overall, under 200 TCR beta chains were annotated as cytomegalovirus-associated. A prior analysis recorded that most TCR beta V segments were productive about 90% or about 30% of the time.

The PCR made use of 60 Vbeta and 13 Jbeta primers. Here immunoSEQ multiplex PCR was the method, and the copy in TCRdb shows in-frame clones only, minus some. Among 130,000 to 150,000 clones, 60% to 80% were seen once, and the ten largest hold 6.7%. Only a few counts were recorded for this clone. Antigen: not known. CDR1 is MDHEN, CDR2 SYDVKM, per germline. This CDR3 spans 15 amino acids. Deletions cut 5 bases from V and 8 bases from J, with 19 bases between. V gene TRBV28 combines with J gene TRBJ1-3; weak D call: TRBD1 (5 bases). The sequencing input was PBMCs. This sequence was found in a woman aged 35 to 49 in good health and CMV-seropositive. CDR3 protein: CASSPGTLIGDTIYF. The DNA of the CDR3 is TGTGCCAGCAGTCCGGGGACTCTCATAGGAGACACCATATATTTT.